The clone carrying this TCR beta chain has ten or more counts. Its specificity is not known. The sample comes from a study of T cells after yellow fever vaccination. Whole-study findings and limits: Subsequent to the booster, the majority of primary-vaccination clones reappeared (under 98% CD4, 80% to 90% CD8).

Template switching by 5'RACE produced TCR cDNA, adding a universal primer site and UMIs. TCRdb fed the 5' RACE reads into MiXCR, producing one record per CDR3 protein. The table lists over 110,000 distinct CDR3 sequences, roughly 8.2% of them singletons. The starting material was CD4+ T cells sorted from PBMCs, obtained 5 days after the yellow fever booster vaccination. The TCR was taken from a man in his thirties or forties who received the YFV17D yellow fever vaccine.

The CDR3 nucleotides are TGTGCCAGCAAGGGTGGGGGAGCCGGGGAGCTGTTTTTT. It is translated as CASKGGGAGELFF. V is TRBV6-1 and J is TRBJ2-2; D is perhaps TRBD1 or TRBD2 (5 bases each). The CDR3 loop spans 13 amino acids. Germline V gives CDR1 MNHNS, CDR2 SASEGT. V gave up 7 bases and J gave up 6 bases, with 12 bases separating them.